The present TCR beta chain was sequenced within a study of beta chain features in type 1 diabetes. Study-level background: Sorted cells, about 99 million in number, were examined across all samples. Study findings and constraints: Among all four CD4+ subsets, Type 1 diabetes patients had TCRB CDR3s that were moderately but significantly shorter. Shorter templates may be favored by PCR, equally so in patients and controls.

This clone was picked up a small number of times. Its antigen is still unknown. Naive, central memory, regulatory and stem cell-like memory cells within the CD4+ compartment were sorted using CD45RO/CCR7/CD25/CD127/CD95/CD27. Sequencing targeted expressed TCRB transcripts, as all isolated RNA had been reverse transcribed. The data were produced by immunoSEQ multiplex PCR, yet TCRdb's version contains in-frame clones alone and is incomplete. The sample carries hundreds of thousands of clones, approximately 12% recorded once. The sequencing sample was made of naive CD4+ T cells from blood. This receptor was obtained from a man between 18 and 35 years old in good health.

The CDR3 protein is CASSPPGRAHQQGYTF. The CDR3 DNA is TGTGCCAGCTCACCGCCAGGCAGGGCCCACCAGCAAGGCTACACCTTC. This rearrangement joins TRBV18 to TRBJ1-2, with D tentatively TRBD1 (5 bases). CDR3 length: 16 residues. The germline CDR1 and CDR2 sequences are KGHSH and LQKENI. The V end was cut by 3 bases, the J end by 8 bases, with 22 bases between.